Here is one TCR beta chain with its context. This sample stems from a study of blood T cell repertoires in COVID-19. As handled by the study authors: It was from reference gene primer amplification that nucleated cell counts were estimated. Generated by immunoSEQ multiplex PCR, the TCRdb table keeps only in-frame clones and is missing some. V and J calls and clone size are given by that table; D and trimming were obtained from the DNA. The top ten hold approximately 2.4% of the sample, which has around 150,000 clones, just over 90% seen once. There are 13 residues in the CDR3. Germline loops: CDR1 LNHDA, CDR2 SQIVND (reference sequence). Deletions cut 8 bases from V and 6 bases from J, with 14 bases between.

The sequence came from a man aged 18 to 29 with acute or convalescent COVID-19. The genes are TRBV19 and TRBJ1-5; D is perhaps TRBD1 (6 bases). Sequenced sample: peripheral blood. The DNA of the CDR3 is TGTGCCAGTTCAACAGGGTTCGGTCAGCCCCAGCATTTT. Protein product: CASSTGFGQPQHF.